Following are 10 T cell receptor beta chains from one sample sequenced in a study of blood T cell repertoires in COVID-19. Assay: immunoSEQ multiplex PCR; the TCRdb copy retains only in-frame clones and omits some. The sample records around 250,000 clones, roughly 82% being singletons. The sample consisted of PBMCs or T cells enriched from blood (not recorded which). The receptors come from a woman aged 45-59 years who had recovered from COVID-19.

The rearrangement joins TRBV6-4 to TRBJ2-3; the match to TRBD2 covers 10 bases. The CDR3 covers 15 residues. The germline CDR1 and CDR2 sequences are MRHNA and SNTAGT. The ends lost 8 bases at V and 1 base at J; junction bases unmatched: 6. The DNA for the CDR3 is TGTGCCAGCGGTGTAGCGGGAGGAGGCACAGATACGCAGTATTTT. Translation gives CASGVAGGGTDTQYF.

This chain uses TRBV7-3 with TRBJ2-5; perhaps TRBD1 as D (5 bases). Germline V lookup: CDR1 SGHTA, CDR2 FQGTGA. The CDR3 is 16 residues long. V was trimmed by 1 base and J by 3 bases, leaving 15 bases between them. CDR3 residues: CASSLNPGQGEETQYF. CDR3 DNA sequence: TGTGCCAGCAGCTTAAACCCCGGGCAGGGTGAAGAGACCCAGTACTTC.

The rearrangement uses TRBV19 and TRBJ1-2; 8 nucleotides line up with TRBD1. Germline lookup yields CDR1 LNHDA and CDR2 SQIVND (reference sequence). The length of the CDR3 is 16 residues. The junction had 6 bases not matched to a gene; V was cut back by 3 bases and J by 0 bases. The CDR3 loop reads CASSIGTGLSNYGYTF. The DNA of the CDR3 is TGTGCCAGTAGTATCGGGACAGGCCTATCTAACTATGGCTACACCTTC.

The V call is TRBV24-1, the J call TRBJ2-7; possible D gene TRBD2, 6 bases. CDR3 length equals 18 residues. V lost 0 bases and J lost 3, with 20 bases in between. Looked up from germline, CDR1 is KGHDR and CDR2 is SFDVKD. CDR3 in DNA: TGTGCCACCAGTGATTTGCCCCCCTCAAGCGAGGGAGGCTACGAGCAGTACTTC. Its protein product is CATSDLPPSSEGGYEQYF.

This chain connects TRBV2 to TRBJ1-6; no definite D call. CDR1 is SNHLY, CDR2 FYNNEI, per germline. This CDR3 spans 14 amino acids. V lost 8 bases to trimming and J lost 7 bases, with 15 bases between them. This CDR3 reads CASRVEILNSPLHF. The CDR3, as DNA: TGTGCCAGCCGAGTTGAAATATTAAATTCACCCCTCCACTTT. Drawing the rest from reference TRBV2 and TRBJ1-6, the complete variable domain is EPEVTQTPSHQVTQMGQEVILRCVPISNHLYFYWYRQILGQKVEFLVSFYNNEISEKSEIFDDQFSVERPDGSNFTLKIRSTKLEDSAMYFCASRVEILNSPLHFGNGTRLTVT.

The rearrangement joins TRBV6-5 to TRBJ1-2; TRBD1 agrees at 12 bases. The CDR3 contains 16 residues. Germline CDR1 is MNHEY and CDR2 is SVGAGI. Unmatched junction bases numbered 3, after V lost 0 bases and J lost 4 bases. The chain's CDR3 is CASSYSGQGASYGYTF. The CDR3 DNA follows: TGTGCCAGCAGTTACTCGGGACAGGGGGCATCCTATGGCTACACCTTC.

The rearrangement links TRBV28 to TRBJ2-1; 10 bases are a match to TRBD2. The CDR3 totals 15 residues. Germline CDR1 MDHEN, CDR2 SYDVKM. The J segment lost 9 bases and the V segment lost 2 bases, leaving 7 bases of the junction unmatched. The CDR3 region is CASSLRLAGDGEQFF. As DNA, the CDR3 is TGTGCCAGCAGTTTAAGGCTAGCGGGAGACGGTGAGCAGTTCTTC.

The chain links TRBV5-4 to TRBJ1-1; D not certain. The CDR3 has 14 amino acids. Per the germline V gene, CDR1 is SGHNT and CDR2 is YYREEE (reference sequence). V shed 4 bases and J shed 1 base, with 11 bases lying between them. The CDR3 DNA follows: TGTGCCAGCAGCACGTTCCGGAGGAACACTGAAGCTTTCTTT. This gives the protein CASSTFRRNTEAFF.

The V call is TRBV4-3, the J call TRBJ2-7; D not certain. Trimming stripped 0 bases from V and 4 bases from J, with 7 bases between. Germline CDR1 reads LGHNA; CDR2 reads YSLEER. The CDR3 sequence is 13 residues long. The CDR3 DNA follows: TGCGCCAGCAGCCAAGAACTCTTTTACGAGCAGTACTTC. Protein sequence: CASSQELFYEQYF.

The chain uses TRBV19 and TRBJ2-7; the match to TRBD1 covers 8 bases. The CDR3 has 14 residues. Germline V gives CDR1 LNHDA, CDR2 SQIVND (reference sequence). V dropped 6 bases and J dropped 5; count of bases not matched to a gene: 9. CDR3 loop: CASSLPGQVNEQYF. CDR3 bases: TGTGCCAGTAGCTTACCGGGACAGGTGAACGAGCAGTACTTC.